This T cell receptor (beta chain) was sequenced during a study of T cell responses to AZD1222 COVID-19 vaccine. Findings of the study overall: White British donors predominated, females outnumbered males, and clonal diversity was possibly underestimated.

This CDR3 has 14 amino acids. Per the germline V gene, CDR1 is SGHAT and CDR2 is FQNNGV. V was clipped by 4 bases and J by 7 bases, with 13 bases between them. Data came from immunoSEQ multiplex PCR; TCRdb stores just in-frame clones and leaves some out. The table shows about 130,000 clones, with approximately 92% occurring only once. Both about-4-week and about-12-week second-dose recipients were combined. About this clone itself: Its matching antigen is unknown.

The sequences come from peripheral blood, collected 28 days after the second AZD1222 dose. The chain is built from TRBV11-2 and TRBJ1-4; no reliable D call. This receptor was obtained from an adult who received the AZD1222 COVID-19 vaccine. The CDR3 protein is CASSSPLWGEKLFF. The CDR3 DNA reads as TGTGCCAGCAGCTCCCCTTTGTGGGGTGAAAAACTGTTTTTT.